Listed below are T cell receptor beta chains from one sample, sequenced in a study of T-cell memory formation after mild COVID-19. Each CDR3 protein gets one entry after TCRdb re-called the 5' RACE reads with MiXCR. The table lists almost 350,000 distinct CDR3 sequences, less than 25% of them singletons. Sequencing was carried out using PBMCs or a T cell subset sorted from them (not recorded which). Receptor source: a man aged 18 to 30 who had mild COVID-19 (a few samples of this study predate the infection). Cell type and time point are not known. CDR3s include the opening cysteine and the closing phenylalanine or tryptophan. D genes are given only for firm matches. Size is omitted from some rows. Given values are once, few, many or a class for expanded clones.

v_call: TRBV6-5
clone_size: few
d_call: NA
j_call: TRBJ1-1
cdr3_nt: TGTGCCAGCAGTTACTGGGTCCCCTCAGACATGAACACTGAAGCTTTCTTT
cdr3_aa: CASSYWVPSDMNTEAFF

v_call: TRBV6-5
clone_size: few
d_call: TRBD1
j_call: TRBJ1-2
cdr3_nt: TGTGCCAGCAAGAAGACAGGGGAGGGGTTTGGCTACACCTTC
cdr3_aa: CASKKTGEGFGYTF

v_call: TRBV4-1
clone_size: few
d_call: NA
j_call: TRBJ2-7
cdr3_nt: TGCGCCAGCAGCCTAATTGACTCGTCCTACGAGCAGTACTTC
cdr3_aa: CASSLIDSSYEQYF

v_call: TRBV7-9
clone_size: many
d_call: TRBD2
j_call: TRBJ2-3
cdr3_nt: TGTGCCAGCAGTTCCCCGGGGGGGAACACAGATACGCAGTATTTT
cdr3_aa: CASSSPGGNTDTQYF

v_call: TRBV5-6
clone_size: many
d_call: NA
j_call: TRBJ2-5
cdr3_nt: TGTGCCAGCAGCTTGGCGGGCCCCAAAGAGACCCAGTACTTC
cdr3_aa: CASSLAGPKETQYF

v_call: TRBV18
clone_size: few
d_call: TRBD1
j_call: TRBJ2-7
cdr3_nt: TGTGCCAGCTCAGACACCGGGACAGGGGTCGAGCAGTACTTC
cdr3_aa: CASSDTGTGVEQYF

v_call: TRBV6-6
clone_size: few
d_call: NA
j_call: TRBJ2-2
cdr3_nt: TGTGCCAGCAGTAACGCCGGGGAGCTGTTTTTT
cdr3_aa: CASSNAGELFF

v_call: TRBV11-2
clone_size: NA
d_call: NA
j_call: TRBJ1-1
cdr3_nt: TGTGCCAGCAGCTTAGAAGGGGCCTTCACTGAAGCTTTCTTT
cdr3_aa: CASSLEGAFTEAFF

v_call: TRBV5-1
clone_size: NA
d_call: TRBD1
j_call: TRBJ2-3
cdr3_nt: TGCGCCAGCAGCTTGATGGGACAGGGGTTAGATACGCAGTATTTT
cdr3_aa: CASSLMGQGLDTQYF

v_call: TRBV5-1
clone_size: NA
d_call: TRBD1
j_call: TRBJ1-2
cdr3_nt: TGCGCCAGCAGGACAGGGGGCCTTTATGGCTACACCTTC
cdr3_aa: CASRTGGLYGYTF

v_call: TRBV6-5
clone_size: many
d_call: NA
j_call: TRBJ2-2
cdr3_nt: TGTGCCAGCCACGGGGTCACCGGGGAGCTGTTTTTT
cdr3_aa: CASHGVTGELFF

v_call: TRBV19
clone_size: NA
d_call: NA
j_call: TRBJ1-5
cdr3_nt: TGTGCCAGTAGTAAAATTCGGGACGCCTCGGGACAGCCCCAGCATTTT
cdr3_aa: CASSKIRDASGQPQHF

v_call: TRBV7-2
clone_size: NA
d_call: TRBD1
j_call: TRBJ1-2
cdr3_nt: TGTGCCAGCAGCCGTCGGGACAGGGGAGGCTACACCTTC
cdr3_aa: CASSRRDRGGYTF

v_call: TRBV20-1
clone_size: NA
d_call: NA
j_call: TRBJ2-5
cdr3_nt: TGCAGTGCTAGTTGGGTCCCGGGGGAGACCCAGTACTTC
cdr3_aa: CSASWVPGETQYF

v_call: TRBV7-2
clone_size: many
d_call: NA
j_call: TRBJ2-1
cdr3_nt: TGTGCCAGCAGCTTAGCCAGGGGGGCCAATGAGCAGTTCTTC
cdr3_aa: CASSLARGANEQFF

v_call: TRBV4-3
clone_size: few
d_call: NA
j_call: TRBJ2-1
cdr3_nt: TGCGCCAGCAGCCAAGAAGCGTGGGGACACTCCTACAATGAGCAGTTCTTC
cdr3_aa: CASSQEAWGHSYNEQFF

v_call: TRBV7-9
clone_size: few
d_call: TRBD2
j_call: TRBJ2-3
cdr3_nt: TGTGCCAGCAGCCTGAGGACTAGCGGTAACACAGATACGCAGTATTTT
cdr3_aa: CASSLRTSGNTDTQYF

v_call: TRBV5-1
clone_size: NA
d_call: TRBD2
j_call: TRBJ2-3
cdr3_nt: TGCGCCAGCAGCTATAGCGGGGGGGCCTCAGCTGATACGCAGTATTTT
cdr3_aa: CASSYSGGASADTQYF

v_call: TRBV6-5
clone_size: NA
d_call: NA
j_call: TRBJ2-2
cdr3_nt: TGTGCCAGCAGGAAGGGGGGAGAATCGAACACCGGGGAGCTGTTTTTT
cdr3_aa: CASRKGGESNTGELFF

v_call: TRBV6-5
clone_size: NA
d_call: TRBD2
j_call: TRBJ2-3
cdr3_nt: TGTGCCAGCAGAAGGTCACTAGCGGGAGATACGCAGTATTTT
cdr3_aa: CASRRSLAGDTQYF

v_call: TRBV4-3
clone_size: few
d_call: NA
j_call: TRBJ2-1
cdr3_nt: TGCGCCAGCAGCCCTTCCATCGGGCCAAATGAGCAGTTCTTC
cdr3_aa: CASSPSIGPNEQFF

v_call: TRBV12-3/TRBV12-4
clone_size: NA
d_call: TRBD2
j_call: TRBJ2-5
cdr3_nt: TGTGCCAGCTACCGGGGGGGGTCCGAGACCCAGTACTTC
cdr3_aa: CASYRGGSETQYF

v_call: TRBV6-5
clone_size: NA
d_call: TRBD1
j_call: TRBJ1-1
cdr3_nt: TGTGCCAGCAGTTCGGGACAGCAAACCACTGAAGCTTTCTTT
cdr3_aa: CASSSGQQTTEAFF

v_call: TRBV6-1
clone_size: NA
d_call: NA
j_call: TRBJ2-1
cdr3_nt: TGTGCCAGCAGTGACAACAGACTGGATGAGCAGTTCTTC
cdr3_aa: CASSDNRLDEQFF

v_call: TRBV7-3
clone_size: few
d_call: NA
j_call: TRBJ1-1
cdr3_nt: TGTGCCAGCAGCACGGGAGGGGTCACTGAAGCTTTCTTT
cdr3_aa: CASSTGGVTEAFF

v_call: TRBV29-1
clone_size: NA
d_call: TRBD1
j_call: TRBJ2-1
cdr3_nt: TGCAGCGGGGGACAGGCCGACAATGAGCAGTTCTTC
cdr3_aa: CSGGQADNEQFF

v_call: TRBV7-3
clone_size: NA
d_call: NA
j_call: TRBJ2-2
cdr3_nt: TGTGCCAGCAGCCGCCGGGCCGGGGAGCTGTTTTTT
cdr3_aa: CASSRRAGELFF

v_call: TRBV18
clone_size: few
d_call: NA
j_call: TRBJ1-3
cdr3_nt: TGTGCCAGCTCCCCTACGGCGTCTTTCTCTGGAAACACCATATATTTT
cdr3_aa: CASSPTASFSGNTIYF

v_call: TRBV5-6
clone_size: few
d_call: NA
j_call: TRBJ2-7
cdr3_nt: TGTGCCAGCAGCGGGAAGGACTACTCCTACGAGCAGTACTTC
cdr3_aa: CASSGKDYSYEQYF

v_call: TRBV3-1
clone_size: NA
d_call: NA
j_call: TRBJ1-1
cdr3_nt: TGTGCCAGCAGCCAATGGTCCACTGAAGCTTTCTTT
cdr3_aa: CASSQWSTEAFF

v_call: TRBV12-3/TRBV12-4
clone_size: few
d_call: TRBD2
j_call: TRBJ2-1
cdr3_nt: TGTGCCAGCAGTTCTACTAGCGGGGGGGAACGGGAGCAGTTCTTC
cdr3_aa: CASSSTSGGEREQFF

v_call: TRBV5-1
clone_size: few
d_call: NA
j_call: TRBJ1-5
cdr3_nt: TGCGCCAGCAGCTTGGCCGGGCGGAGCAATCAGCCCCAGCATTTT
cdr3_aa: CASSLAGRSNQPQHF

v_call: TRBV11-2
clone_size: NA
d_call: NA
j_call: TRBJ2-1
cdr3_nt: TGTGCCAGCAGCTATGGCCTGGGACGGGAGCAGTTCTTC
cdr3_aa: CASSYGLGREQFF

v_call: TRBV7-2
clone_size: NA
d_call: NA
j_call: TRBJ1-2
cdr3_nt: TGTGCCAGCAGCTTAGTTTCCAATGGCTATGGCTACACCTTC
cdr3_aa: CASSLVSNGYGYTF

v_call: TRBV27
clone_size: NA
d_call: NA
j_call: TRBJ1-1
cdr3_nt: TGTGCCAGCGGGGACACCCCTTCGATGAACACTGAAGCTTTCTTT
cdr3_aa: CASGDTPSMNTEAFF

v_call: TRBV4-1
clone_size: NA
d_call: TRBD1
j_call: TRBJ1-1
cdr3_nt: TGCGCCAGCAGCGCCAGGACAGGGAAAAACACTGAAGCTTTCTTT
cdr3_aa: CASSARTGKNTEAFF

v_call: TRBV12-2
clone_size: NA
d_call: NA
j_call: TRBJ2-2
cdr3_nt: TGTGCAAGTCGCTTACCTAAAAAGGGACGGATCCTATGCGGGGAGCTGTTTTTT
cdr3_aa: CASRLPKKGRILCGELFF

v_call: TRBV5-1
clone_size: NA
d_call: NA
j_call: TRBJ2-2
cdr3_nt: TGCGCCAGCAAGACCGGGCCTGCGATGGAGCTGTTTTTT
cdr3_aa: CASKTGPAMELFF

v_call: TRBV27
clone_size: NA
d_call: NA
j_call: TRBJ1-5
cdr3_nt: TGTGCCAGCAGTTTCCGGGGAAAGCAGCCCCAGCATTTT
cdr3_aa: CASSFRGKQPQHF

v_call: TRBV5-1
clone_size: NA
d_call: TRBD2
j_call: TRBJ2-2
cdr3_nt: TGCGCCAGCAGCCGTGGGACTAGCGGGCTCTACACCGGGGAGCTGTTTTTT
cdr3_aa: CASSRGTSGLYTGELFF

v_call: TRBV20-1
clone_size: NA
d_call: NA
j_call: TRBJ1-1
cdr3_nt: TGCAGGGGGGTTGGCATGAACACTGAAGCTTTCTTT
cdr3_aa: CRGVGMNTEAFF

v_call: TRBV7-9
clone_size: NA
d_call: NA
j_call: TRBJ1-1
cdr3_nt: TGTGCCAGCAGCCCCCGACAGGTGTGGACTGAAGCTTTCTTT
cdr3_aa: CASSPRQVWTEAFF

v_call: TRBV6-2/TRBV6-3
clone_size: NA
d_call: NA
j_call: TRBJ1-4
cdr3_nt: TGTGCCAGCGGGCCCGGGACACCGAATGAAAAACTGTTTTTT
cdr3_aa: CASGPGTPNEKLFF

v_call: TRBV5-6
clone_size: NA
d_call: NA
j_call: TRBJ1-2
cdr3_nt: TGTGCCAGCAGCCCTATGCAGTCTAACTATGGCTACACCTTC
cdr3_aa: CASSPMQSNYGYTF

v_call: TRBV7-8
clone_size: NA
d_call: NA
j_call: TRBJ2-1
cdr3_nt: TGTGCCAGCAGCTTGGCGGCGGGCGCCGCCTACAATGAGCAGTTCTTC
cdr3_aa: CASSLAAGAAYNEQFF

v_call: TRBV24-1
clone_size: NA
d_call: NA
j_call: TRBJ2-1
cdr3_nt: TGTGCCACCCAACGGGGGGCCTCCTACAATGAGCAGTTCTTC
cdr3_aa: CATQRGASYNEQFF

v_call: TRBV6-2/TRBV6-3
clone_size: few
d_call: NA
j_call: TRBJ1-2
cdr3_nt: TGTGCCAGCAGTCTCGGACTTGTCGGGGGCTACACCTTC
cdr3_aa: CASSLGLVGGYTF

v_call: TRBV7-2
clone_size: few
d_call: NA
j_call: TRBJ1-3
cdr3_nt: TGTGCCAGCAAGGGCGGGGGAAACACCATATATTTT
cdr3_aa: CASKGGGNTIYF

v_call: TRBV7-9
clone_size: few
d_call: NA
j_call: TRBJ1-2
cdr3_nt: TGTGCCAGCACCTATCACAGATCTAACTATGGCTACACCTTC
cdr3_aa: CASTYHRSNYGYTF

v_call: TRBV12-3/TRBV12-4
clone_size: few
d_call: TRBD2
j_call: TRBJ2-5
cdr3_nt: TGTGCCAGCGGGGGACTAGCGGGGGGTACGGGAGAGACCCAGTACTTC
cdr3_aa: CASGGLAGGTGETQYF

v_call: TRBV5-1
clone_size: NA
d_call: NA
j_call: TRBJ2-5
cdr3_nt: TGCGCCAGCAGCGCAGGGATCCAAGAGACCCAGTACTTC
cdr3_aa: CASSAGIQETQYF

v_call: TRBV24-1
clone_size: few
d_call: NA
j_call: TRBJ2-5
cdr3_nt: TGTGCCACCAGTGAGTCCCTCGGACCGCAAGAGACCCAGTACTTC
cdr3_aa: CATSESLGPQETQYF

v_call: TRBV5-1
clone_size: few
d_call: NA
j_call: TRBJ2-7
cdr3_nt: TGCGCCAGCAGCTTGTTGGCGGGGGCGCAGAACGAGCAGTACTTC
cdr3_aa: CASSLLAGAQNEQYF

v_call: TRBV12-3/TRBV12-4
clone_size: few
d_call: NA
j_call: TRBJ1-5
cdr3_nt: TGTGCCAGCTCCGTGAATCAGGGGCAATTAACTCAGCCCCAGCATTTT
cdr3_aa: CASSVNQGQLTQPQHF

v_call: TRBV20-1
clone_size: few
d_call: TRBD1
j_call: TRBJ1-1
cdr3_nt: TGCAGTGCTAGGAGGACTAACCCACAGGGGGAAGCTTTCTTT
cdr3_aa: CSARRTNPQGEAFF

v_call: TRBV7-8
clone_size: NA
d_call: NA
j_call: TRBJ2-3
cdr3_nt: TGTGCCAGCAGCACCCCCAGGGTCCCAGATACGCAGTATTTT
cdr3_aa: CASSTPRVPDTQYF

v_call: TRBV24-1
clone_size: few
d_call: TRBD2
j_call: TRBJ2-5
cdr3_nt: TGTGCCACCAGTGATTTGATCATTCGTAGGACTAGAATGTCGCTCCAAGAGACCCAGTACTTC
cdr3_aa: CATSDLIIRRTRMSLQETQYF

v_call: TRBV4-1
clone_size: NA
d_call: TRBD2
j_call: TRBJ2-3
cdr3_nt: TGCGCCAGCAGCCTCGGGGGGTATCAAGATACGCAGTATTTT
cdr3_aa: CASSLGGYQDTQYF

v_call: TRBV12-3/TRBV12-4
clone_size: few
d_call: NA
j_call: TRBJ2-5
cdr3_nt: TGTGCCAGCAGTAGGGCCAGTATCCAAGAGACCCAGTACTTC
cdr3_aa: CASSRASIQETQYF

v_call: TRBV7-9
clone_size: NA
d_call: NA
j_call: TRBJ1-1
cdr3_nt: TGTGCCAGCAGCTTTATCGTTTCGGTTAGGAACACTGAAGCTTTCTTT
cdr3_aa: CASSFIVSVRNTEAFF